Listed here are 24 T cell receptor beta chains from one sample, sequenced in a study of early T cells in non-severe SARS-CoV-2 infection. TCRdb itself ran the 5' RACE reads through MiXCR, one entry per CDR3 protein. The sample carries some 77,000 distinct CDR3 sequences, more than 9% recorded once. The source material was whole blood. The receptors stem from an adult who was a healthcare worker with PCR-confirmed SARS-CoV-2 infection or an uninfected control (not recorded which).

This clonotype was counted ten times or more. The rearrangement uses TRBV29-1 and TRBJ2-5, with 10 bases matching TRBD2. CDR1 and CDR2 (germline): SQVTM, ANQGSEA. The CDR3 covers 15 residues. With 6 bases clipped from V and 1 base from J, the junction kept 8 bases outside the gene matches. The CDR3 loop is CSVGISGRAQETQYF. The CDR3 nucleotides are TGCAGCGTGGGAATAAGCGGGAGGGCCCAAGAGACCCAGTACTTC.

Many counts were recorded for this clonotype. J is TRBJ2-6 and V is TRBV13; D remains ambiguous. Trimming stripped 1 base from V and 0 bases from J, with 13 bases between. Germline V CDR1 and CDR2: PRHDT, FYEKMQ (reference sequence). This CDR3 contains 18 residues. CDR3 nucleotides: TGTGCCAGCAGCTTAGCCATTCCCCAGAGCTCTGGGGCCAACGTCCTGACTTTC. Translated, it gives CASSLAIPQSSGANVLTF.

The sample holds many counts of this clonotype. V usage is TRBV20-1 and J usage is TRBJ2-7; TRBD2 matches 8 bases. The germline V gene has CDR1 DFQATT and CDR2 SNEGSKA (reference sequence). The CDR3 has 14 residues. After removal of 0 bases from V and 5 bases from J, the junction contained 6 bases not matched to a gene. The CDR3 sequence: CSARDSGNLNEQYF. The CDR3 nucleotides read TGCAGTGCTAGAGATAGCGGGAATCTGAACGAGCAGTACTTC.

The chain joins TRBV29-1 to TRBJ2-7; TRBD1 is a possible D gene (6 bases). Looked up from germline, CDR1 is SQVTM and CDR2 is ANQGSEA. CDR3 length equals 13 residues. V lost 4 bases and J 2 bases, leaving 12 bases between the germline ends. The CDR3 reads CSVVTGHTYEQYF. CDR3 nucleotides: TGCAGCGTTGTTACGGGACATACCTACGAGCAGTACTTC.

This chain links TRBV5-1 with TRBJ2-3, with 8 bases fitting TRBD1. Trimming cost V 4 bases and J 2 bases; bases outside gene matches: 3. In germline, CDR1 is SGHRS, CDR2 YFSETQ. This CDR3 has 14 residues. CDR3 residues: CASSGQGPTDTQYF. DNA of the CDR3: TGCGCCAGCAGCGGACAGGGTCCCACAGATACGCAGTATTTT.

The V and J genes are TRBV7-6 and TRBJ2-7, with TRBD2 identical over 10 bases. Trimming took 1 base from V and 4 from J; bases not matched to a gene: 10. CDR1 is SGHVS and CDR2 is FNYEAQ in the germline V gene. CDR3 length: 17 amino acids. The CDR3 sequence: CASSLGLAGVLGYEQYF. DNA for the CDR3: TGTGCCAGCAGCTTAGGTCTAGCGGGAGTACTTGGGTACGAGCAGTACTTC.

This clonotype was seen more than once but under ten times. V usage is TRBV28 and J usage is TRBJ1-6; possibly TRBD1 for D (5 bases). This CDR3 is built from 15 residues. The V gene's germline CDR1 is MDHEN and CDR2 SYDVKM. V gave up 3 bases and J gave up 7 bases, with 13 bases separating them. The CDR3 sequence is CASSFWAGPNSPLHF. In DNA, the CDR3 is TGTGCCAGCAGTTTTTGGGCAGGGCCAAATTCACCCCTCCACTTT.

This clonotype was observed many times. The CDR3 loop reads CASSLEGGREETQYF. The CDR3, as DNA: TGCGCCAGCAGCTTGGAAGGCGGGAGGGAAGAGACCCAGTACTTC. The chain has TRBV5-1 and TRBJ2-5; 9 nucleotides agree with TRBD2. The V gene's germline CDR1 is SGHRS and CDR2 YFSETQ. The CDR3 covers 15 residues. V lost 0 bases and J lost 3; bases outside the gene matches: 3. Full variable domain (missing parts from reference TRBV5-1 and TRBJ2-5): KAGVTQTPRYLIKTRGQQVTLSCSPISGHRSVSWYQQTPGQGLQFLFEYFSETQRNKGNFPGRFSGRQFSNSRSEMNVSTLELGDSALYLCASSLEGGREETQYFGPGTRLLVL.

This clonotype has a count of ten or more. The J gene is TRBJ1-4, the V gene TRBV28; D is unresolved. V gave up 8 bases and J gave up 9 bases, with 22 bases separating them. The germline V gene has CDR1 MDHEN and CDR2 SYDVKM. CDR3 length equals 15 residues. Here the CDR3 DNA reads TGTGCCAGCGGCGAGTCCCAGGCCGGTGACCAAAAACTGTTTTTT. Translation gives CASGESQAGDQKLFF.

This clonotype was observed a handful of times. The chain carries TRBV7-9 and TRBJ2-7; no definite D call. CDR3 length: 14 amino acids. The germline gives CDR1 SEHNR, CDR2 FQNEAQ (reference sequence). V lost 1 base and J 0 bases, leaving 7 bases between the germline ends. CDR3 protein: CASSLGENSYEQYF. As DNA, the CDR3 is TGTGCCAGCAGCTTAGGAGAGAACTCCTACGAGCAGTACTTC.

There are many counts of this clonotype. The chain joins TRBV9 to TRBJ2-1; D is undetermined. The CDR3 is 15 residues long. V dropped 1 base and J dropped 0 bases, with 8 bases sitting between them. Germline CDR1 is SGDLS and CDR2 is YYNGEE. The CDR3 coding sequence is TGTGCCAGCAGCGTAACCTCCCTCTCCTACAATGAGCAGTTCTTC. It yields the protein CASSVTSLSYNEQFF. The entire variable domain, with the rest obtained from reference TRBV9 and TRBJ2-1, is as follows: DSGVTQTPKHLITATGQRVTLRCSPRSGDLSVYWYQQSLDQGLQFLIQYYNGEERAKGNILERFSAQQFPDLHSELNLSSLELGDSALYFCASSVTSLSYNEQFFGPGTRLTVL.

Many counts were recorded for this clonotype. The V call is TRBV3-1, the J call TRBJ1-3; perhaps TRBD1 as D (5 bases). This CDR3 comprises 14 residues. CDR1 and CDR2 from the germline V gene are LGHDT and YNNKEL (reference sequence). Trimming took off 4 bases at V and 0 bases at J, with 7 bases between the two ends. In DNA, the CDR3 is TGTGCCAGCAGCCGCGGACACTCTGGAAACACCATATATTTT. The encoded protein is CASSRGHSGNTIYF.

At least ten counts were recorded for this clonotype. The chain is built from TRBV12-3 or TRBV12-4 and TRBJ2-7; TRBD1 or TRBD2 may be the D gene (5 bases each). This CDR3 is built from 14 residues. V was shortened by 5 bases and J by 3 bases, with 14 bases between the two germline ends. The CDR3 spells CASSLRTGHYEQYF. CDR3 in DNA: TGTGCCAGCAGTCTACGGACGGGGCACTACGAGCAGTACTTC.

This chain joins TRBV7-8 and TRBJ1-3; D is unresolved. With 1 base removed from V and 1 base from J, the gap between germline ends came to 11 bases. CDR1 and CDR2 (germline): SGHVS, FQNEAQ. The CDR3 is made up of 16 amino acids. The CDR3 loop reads CASSLGRADSGNTIYF. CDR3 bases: TGTGCCAGCAGCTTAGGGCGGGCGGATTCTGGAAACACCATATATTTT.

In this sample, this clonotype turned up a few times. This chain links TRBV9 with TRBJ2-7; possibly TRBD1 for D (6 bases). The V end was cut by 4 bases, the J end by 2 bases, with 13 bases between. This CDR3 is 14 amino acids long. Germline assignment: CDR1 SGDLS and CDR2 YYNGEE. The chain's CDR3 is CASSPTDRAYEQYF. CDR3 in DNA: TGTGCCAGCAGCCCGACGGACAGAGCCTACGAGCAGTACTTC.

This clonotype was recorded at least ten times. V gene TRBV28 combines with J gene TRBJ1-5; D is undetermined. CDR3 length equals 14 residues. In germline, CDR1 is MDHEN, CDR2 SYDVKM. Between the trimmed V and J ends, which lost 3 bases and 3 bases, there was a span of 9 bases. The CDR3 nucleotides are TGTGCCAGCAGTTTGAAATGGAACAATCAGCCCCAGCATTTT. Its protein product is CASSLKWNNQPQHF.

The CDR3 bases are TGCTTGAGCGGGAGTAAGTACAATGAGCAGTTCTTC. It translates to CLSGSKYNEQFF. V is TRBV20-1 and J is TRBJ2-1; 8 nucleotides align to TRBD2. The germline V gene encodes CDR1 DFQATT and CDR2 SNEGSKA (reference sequence). The CDR3 sequence is 12 residues long.

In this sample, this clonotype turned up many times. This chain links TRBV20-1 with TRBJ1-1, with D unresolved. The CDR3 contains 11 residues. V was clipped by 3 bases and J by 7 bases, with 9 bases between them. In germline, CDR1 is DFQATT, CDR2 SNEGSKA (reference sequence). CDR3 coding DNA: TGCAGTGCTAGCCCCCCGAATGAAGCTTTCTTT. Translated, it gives CSASPPNEAFF.

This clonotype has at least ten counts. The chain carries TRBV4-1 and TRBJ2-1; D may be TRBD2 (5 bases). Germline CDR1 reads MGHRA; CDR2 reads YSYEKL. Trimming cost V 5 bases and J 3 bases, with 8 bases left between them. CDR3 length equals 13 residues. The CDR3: CASSNGIYNEQFF. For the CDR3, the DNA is TGCGCCAGCAGCAACGGGATCTACAATGAGCAGTTCTTC.

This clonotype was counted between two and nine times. CDR3 protein: CASSPSGSKVDTQYF. The DNA of the CDR3 is TGTGCCAGCAGCCCAAGCGGGAGTAAAGTAGATACGCAGTATTTT. The rearrangement links TRBV7-3 to TRBJ2-3, with TRBD2 matching over 8 bases. The germline V gene encodes CDR1 SGHTA and CDR2 FQGTGA. J was trimmed by 5 bases and V by 5 bases; bases with no gene match: 9. The length of the CDR3 is 15 residues.

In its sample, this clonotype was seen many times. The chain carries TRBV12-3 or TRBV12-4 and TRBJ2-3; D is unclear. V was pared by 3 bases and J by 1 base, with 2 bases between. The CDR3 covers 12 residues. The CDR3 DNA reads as TGTGCCAGCAGTTTCGGCACAGATACGCAGTATTTT. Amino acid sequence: CASSFGTDTQYF.

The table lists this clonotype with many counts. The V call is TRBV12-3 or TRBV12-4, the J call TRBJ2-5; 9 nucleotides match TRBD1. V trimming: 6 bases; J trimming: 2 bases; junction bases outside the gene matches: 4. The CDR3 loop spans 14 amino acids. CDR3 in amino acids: CASSTDRGQETQYF. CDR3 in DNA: TGTGCCAGCAGCACAGACAGGGGGCAAGAGACCCAGTACTTC.

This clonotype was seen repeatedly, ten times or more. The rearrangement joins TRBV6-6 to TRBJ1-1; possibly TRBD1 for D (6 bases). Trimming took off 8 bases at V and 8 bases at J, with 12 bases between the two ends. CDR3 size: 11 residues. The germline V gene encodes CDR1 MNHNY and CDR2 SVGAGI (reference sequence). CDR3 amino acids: CASDGGLEAFF. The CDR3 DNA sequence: TGTGCCAGCGACGGGGGGCTGGAAGCTTTCTTT.

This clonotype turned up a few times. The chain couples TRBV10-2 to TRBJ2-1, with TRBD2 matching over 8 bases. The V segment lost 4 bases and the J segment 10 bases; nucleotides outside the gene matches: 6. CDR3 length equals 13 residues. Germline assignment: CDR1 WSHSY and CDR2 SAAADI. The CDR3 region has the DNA TGCGCCAGCAGTGGTCGGGAGGGCGGGGAGCAGTTCTTC. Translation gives CASSGREGGEQFF.